A single T cell receptor beta chain is shown here with its context. Antigen specificity is unknown. These data belong to a study of OX40 agonist ivuxolimab in advanced cancers. Whole-study context: The patients received agonistic anti-OX40 (CD134) antibody ivuxolimab. General study results and limits: In the 0.1-3.0 mg/kg groups, partial responders showed among the lowest expansion.

Here immunoSEQ multiplex PCR was the method, and the copy in TCRdb shows in-frame clones only, minus some. This sample has tens of thousands of clones, with roughly 86% found just once. J lost 4 bases, V lost 4 bases, and 7 bases had no gene match. Per germline, CDR1 SGHTA and CDR2 FQGTGA. The CDR3 sequence is 17 residues long. This specimen consisted of CD4+ or CD8+ T cells sorted from blood, obtained in a trial of the OX40 agonist ivuxolimab. The receptor's source is an adult with an advanced solid tumor such as melanoma, head and neck, liver or kidney cancer. The chain is built from TRBV7-3 and TRBJ2-5, with TRBD2 matching over 15 bases. Written as DNA, the CDR3 is TGTGCCAGCAGCTCCGGACTAGCGGGAGGGCCGGGAGAGACCCAGTACTTC. Its protein product is CASSSGLAGGPGETQYF.